This T cell receptor (beta chain) was profiled in a study of glioma-infiltrating T cells after dendritic cell vaccination. At the level of the study: Between the early 2000s and the early 2010s, patients got autologous tumor lysate-pulsed dendritic cell vaccines. The vaccine used monocyte-derived dendritic cells pulsed overnight with autologous tumor lysate.

Noted time point: after dendritic cell vaccination, including at tumor progression/relapse. All glioblastoma patients lacked an isocitrate dehydrogenase mutation. The PCR used 60 V beta and 13 J beta primers. TCRdb's copy holds only in-frame clones and misses some; the assay was immunoSEQ multiplex PCR. Among 55,000 to 75,000 clones listed, about four fifths were seen once. This clonotype was obtained from a human donor with glioblastoma. Here the sequenced sample was blood, taken after dendritic cell vaccination.

CDR3 sequence reads: CASSQDGGSNQPQHF. DNA for the CDR3: TGTGCCAGCAGCCAAGATGGGGGGAGCAATCAGCCCCAGCATTTT. The genes are TRBV4-2 and TRBJ1-5; D may be TRBD1 (5 bases). V was clipped by 0 bases and J by 1 base, with 7 bases between them. This CDR3 spans 15 amino acids. Germline V gene lookup returns CDR1 LGHNA and CDR2 YNFKEQ.